This T cell receptor (beta chain) was identified in a study of shared clonotypes between healthy human individuals. Profiling relied on immunoSEQ multiplex PCR, and the TCRdb table lists in-frame clones only, not all of them. The repertoire holds roughly 2,000,000 clones, with about 95% as singletons. CD8 cells classed as naive were CD45RO-negative and positively selected for CCR7, excluding terminally differentiated effector memory CD45RA+ cells. There are 17 residues in the CDR3. V lost 2 bases and J 3 bases, leaving 20 bases between the germline ends. CDR1 ENHRY and CDR2 SYGVKD come from the germline V gene.

The chain uses TRBV10-3 and TRBJ2-7; D may correspond to TRBD1 or TRBD2 (6 bases each). Sequenced material: naive CD8+ T cells sorted from blood. The TCR comes from a man younger than 35 in good health. This chain's CDR3 is CAISETGRDNGGYEQYF. The CDR3 bases are TGTGCCATCAGTGAGACCGGCCGGGACAACGGGGGCTACGAGCAGTACTTC.